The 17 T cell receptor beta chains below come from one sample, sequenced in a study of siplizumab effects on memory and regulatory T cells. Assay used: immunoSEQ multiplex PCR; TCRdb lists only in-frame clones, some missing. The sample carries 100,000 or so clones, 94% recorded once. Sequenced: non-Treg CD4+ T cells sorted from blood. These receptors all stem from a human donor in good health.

CDR3 sequence reads: CASSPSRDTQYF. In DNA form, the CDR3 reads TGTGCCAGCAGCCCCAGTAGAGATACGCAGTATTTT. V is TRBV7-8 and J is TRBJ2-3; D uncertain. The CDR3 covers 12 residues. Germline assignment: CDR1 SGHVS and CDR2 FQNEAQ. Trimming took off 5 bases at V and 5 bases at J, with 8 bases between the two ends. The whole variable domain, filled in from reference TRBV7-8 and TRBJ2-3, reads GAGVSQSPRYKVAKRGQDVALRCDPISGHVSLFWYQQALGQGPEFLTYFQNEAQLDKSGLPSDRFFAERPEGSVSTLKIQRTQQEDSAVYLCASSPSRDTQYFGPGTRLTVL.

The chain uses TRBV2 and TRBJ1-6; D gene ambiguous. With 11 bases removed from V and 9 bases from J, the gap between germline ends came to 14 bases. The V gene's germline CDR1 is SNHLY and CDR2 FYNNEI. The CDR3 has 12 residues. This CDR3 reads CAGRAVSSPLHF. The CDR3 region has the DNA TGTGCCGGGCGGGCGGTATCTTCACCCCTCCACTTT.

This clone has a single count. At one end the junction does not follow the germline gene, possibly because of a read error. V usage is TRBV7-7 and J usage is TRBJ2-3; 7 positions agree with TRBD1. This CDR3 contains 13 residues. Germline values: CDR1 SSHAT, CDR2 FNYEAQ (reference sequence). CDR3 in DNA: TGTGCTAGCAGCCTTGGGACAGCAGATACGCAGTATTTT. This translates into CASSLGTADTQYF.

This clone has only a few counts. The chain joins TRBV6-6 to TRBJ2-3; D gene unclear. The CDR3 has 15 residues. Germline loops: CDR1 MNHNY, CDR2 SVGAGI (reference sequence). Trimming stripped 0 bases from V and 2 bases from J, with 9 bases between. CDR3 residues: CASSYSGLYTDTQYF. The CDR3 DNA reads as TGTGCCAGCAGTTACTCAGGGCTATACACAGATACGCAGTATTTT.

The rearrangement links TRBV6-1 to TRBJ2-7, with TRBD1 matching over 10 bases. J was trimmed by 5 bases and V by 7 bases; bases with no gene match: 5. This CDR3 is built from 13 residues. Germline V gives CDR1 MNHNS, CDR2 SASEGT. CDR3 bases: TGTGCCAGCAACCTGGGACAGGGGAACGAGCAGTACTTC. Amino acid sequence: CASNLGQGNEQYF.

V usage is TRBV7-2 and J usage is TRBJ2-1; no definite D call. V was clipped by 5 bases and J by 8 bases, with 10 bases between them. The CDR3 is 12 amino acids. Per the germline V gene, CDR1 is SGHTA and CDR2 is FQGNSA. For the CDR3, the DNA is TGTGCCAGCAGCCCTCCTGGCTATGAGCAGTTCTTC. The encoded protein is CASSPPGYEQFF.

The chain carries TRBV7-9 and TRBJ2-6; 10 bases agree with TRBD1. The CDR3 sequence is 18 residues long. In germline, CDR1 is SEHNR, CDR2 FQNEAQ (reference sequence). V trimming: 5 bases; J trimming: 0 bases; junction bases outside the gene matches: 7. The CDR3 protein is CASSDPTGGRSGANVLTF. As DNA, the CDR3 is TGTGCCAGCAGCGACCCGACAGGGGGCCGCTCTGGGGCCAACGTCCTGACTTTC.

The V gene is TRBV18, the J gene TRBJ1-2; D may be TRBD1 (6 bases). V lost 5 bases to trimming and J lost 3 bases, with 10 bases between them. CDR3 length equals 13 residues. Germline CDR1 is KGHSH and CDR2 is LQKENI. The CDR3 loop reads CASSTRQDYGYTF. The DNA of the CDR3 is TGTGCCAGCTCAACCCGACAGGACTATGGCTACACCTTC. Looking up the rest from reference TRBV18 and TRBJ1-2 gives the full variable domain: NAGVMQNPRHLVRRRGQEARLRCSPMKGHSHVYWYRQLPEEGLKFMVYLQKENIIDESGMPKERFSAEFPKEGPSILRIQQVVRGDSAAYFCASSTRQDYGYTFGSGTRLTVV.

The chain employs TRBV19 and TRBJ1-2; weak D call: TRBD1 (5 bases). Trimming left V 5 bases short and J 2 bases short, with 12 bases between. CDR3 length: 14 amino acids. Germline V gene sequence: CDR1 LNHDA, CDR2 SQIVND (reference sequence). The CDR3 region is CASSERGGNYGYTF. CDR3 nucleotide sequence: TGTGCCAGTAGTGAGCGGGGGGGAAACTATGGCTACACCTTC.

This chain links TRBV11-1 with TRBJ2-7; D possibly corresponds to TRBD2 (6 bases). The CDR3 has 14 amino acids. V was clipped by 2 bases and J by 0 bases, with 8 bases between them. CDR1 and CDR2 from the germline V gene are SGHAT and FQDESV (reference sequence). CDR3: CASSLSGFSYEQYF. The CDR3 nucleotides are TGTGCCAGCAGCTTAAGCGGGTTCTCCTACGAGCAGTACTTC.

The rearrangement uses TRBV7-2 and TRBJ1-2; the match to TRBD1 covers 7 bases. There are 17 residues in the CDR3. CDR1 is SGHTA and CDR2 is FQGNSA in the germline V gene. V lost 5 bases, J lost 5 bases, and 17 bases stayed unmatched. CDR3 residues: CASSLRTGHSAGYGYTF. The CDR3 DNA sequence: TGTGCCAGCAGCCTCCGGACAGGACACTCTGCGGGATATGGCTACACCTTC.

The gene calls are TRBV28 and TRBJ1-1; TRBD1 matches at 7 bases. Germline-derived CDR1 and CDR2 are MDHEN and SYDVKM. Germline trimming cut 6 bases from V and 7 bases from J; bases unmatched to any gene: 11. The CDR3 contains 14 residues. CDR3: CASSRTGAFYEAFF. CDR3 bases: TGTGCCAGCAGCCGTACAGGGGCTTTTTATGAAGCTTTCTTT.

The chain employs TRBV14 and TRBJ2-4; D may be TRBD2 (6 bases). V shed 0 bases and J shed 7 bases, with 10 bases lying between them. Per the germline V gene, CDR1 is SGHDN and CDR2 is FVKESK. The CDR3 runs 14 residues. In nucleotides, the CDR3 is TGTGCCAGCAGCCAAGATTGGGGGAGGAACATTCAGTACTTC. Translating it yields CASSQDWGRNIQYF. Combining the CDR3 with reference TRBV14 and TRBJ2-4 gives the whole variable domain EAGVTQFPSHSVIEKGQTVTLRCDPISGHDNLYWYRRVMGKEIKFLLHFVKESKQDESGMPNNRFLAERTGGTYSTLKVQPAELEDSGVYFCASSQDWGRNIQYFGAGTRLSVL.

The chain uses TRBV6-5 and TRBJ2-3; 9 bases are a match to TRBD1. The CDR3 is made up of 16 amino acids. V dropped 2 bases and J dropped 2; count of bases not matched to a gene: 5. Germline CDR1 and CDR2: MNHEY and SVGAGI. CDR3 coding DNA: TGTGCCAGCAGTTACACCCGGACAGGGGTCACAGATACGCAGTATTTT. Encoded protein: CASSYTRTGVTDTQYF.

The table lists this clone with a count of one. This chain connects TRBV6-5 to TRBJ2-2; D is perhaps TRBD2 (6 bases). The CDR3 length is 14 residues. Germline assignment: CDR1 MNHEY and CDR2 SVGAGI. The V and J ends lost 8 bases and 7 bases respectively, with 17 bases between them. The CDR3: CASGRGGANGELFF. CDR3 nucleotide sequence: TGTGCCAGCGGCCGAGGAGGGGCGAACGGGGAGCTGTTTTTT.

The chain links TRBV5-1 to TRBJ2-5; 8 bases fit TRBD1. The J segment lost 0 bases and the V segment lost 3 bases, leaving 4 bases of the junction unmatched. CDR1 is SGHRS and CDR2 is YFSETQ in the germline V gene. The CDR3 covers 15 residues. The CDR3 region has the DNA TGCGCCAGCAGCTCACGGACAGGGAACCAAGAGACCCAGTACTTC. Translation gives CASSSRTGNQETQYF.

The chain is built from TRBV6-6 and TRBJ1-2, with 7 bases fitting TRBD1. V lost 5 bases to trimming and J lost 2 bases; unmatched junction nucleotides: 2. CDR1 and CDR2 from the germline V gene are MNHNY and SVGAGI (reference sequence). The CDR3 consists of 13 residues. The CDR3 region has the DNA TGTGCCAGCAGTCCGACAGGGAACTATGGCTACACCTTC. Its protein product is CASSPTGNYGYTF.